Below are 31 T cell receptor beta chains sequenced from a single sample in a study of blood T cell repertoires in COVID-19. The protocol was immunoSEQ multiplex PCR, while the TCRdb copy is restricted to in-frame clones and leaves out a portion. The repertoire holds about 80,000 clones, with roughly 86% as singletons. Sequencing input: peripheral blood. All receptors come from a human donor in a cohort sampled during active COVID-19.

The rearrangement uses TRBV27 and TRBJ1-1, with a tentative D call TRBD1 (5 bases). Trimming took 7 bases from V and 4 from J, leaving 13 bases between them. This CDR3 is built from 13 residues. Germline V CDR1 and CDR2: MNHEY, SMNVEV (reference sequence). DNA of the CDR3: TGTGCCAGCACTGGGGGGGTGGGCACTGAAGCTTTCTTT. This encodes CASTGGVGTEAFF.

The chain links TRBV4-1 to TRBJ2-1; the D is unclear. The CDR3 contains 14 residues. Trimming shortened V by 0 bases and J by 12 bases, and 15 bases separated the two germline ends. The V gene's germline CDR1 is MGHRA and CDR2 YSYEKL. The chain's CDR3 is CASSQDPLQERQFF. The CDR3 DNA follows: TGCGCCAGCAGCCAAGATCCTCTGCAGGAACGGCAGTTCTTC.

This chain connects TRBV11-3 to TRBJ2-4, with 9 bases identical to TRBD1. V gave up 4 bases and J gave up 4 bases; unmatched junction bases: 8. This CDR3 contains 16 residues. Per germline, CDR1 SGHNT and CDR2 YENEEA. CDR3 sequence: CASSYRTGEGKNIQYF. The CDR3 DNA reads as TGTGCCAGCAGCTATAGGACAGGGGAGGGGAAAAACATTCAGTACTTC.

This chain uses TRBV27 with TRBJ2-5; TRBD2 matches at 8 bases. The CDR3 spans 15 residues. Germline V lookup: CDR1 MNHEY, CDR2 SMNVEV (reference sequence). V trimming: 3 bases; J trimming: 5 bases; junction bases outside the gene matches: 8. The DNA of the CDR3 is TGTGCCAGCAGTTTTGGACGGGGGGGCCCCGAGACCCAGTACTTC. This encodes CASSFGRGGPETQYF.

This clone was seen a single time. The rearrangement uses TRBV7-9 and TRBJ2-7; 8 bases are shared with TRBD2. CDR3 length equals 16 residues. The germline gives CDR1 SEHNR, CDR2 FQNEAQ (reference sequence). Trimming took 4 bases from V and 2 from J; bases not matched to a gene: 10. The CDR3: CASSSASGGAPYEQYF. Here the CDR3 DNA reads TGTGCCAGCAGCTCAGCGAGCGGGGGAGCCCCCTACGAGCAGTACTTC.

The chain couples TRBV7-9 to TRBJ2-1, with D possibly matching TRBD1 (5 bases). The CDR3 has 13 amino acids. Germline CDR1 SEHNR, CDR2 FQNEAQ (reference sequence). Trimming removed 2 bases from V and 9 bases from J, with 11 bases in between. The CDR3 is CASSLSRGGEQFF. The CDR3 DNA reads as TGTGCCAGCAGCTTATCTAGGGGTGGTGAGCAGTTCTTC.

The rearrangement joins TRBV28 to TRBJ1-6; 8 bases align to TRBD1. The CDR3 runs to 15 residues. V dropped 6 bases and J dropped 1; count of bases not matched to a gene: 2. The germline CDR1 and CDR2 sequences are MDHEN and SYDVKM. This CDR3 reads CASSWTGSYNSPLHF. The CDR3 DNA reads as TGTGCCAGCAGCTGGACAGGGTCCTATAATTCACCCCTCCACTTT.

This clone appeared once. For the CDR3, the DNA is TGTGCCAGCAGTGGAGTACAGGGAAGGGGTCCCATAAGCTCCTACGAGCAGTACTTC. Amino acid sequence: CASSGVQGRGPISSYEQYF. V and J are TRBV27 and TRBJ2-7; a possible D gene is TRBD1 (6 bases). Germline values: CDR1 MNHEY, CDR2 SMNVEV (reference sequence). The length of the CDR3 is 19 residues. V was trimmed by 5 bases and J by 0 bases, leaving 26 bases between them.

The chain links TRBV24-1 to TRBJ1-5; D not certain. The germline V and J ends were trimmed by 3 bases and 3 bases, with 8 bases remaining between them. CDR1 and CDR2 (germline): KGHDR, SFDVKD. The CDR3 sequence is 14 residues long. The DNA of the CDR3 is TGTGCCACCAGTGATCCCTATACCAATCAGCCCCAGCATTTT. Translation: CATSDPYTNQPQHF.

This chain connects TRBV19 to TRBJ2-7, with TRBD2 identical over 11 bases. Germline assignment: CDR1 LNHDA and CDR2 SQIVND (reference sequence). With 6 bases clipped from V and 9 bases from J, the junction kept 13 bases outside the gene matches. There are 15 residues in the CDR3. CDR3 sequence reads: CASSLGLAGLIGQYF. In nucleotides, the CDR3 is TGTGCCAGTAGCCTCGGACTAGCGGGTCTCATCGGGCAGTACTTC.

This chain uses TRBV2 with TRBJ1-5; tentative D call: TRBD1 (5 bases). The V end was cut by 0 bases, the J end by 5 bases, with 11 bases between. This CDR3 has 15 residues. From germline, CDR1 is SNHLY and CDR2 FYNNEI. CDR3 sequence reads: CASSEARGGDQPQHF. As DNA, the CDR3 is TGTGCCAGCAGTGAAGCGCGGGGAGGGGATCAGCCCCAGCATTTT. Full variable domain (outside the CDR3, taken from reference TRBV2 and TRBJ1-5): EPEVTQTPSHQVTQMGQEVILRCVPISNHLYFYWYRQILGQKVEFLVSFYNNEISEKSEIFDDQFSVERPDGSNFTLKIRSTKLEDSAMYFCASSEARGGDQPQHFGDGTRLSIL.

This chain links TRBV30 with TRBJ1-1; 7 nucleotides match TRBD1. Germline loops: CDR1 GTSNPN, CDR2 SVGIG (reference sequence). V shed 3 bases and J 1 base; nucleotides not matched to a gene: 5. The CDR3 sequence is 14 residues long. In DNA, the CDR3 is TGTGCCTGGAGCGTCGGGACAGAGAACACTGAAGCTTTCTTT. It yields the protein CAWSVGTENTEAFF.

This rearrangement joins TRBV6-5 to TRBJ1-2; 8 bases agree with TRBD1. Germline assignment: CDR1 MNHEY and CDR2 SVGAGI. J gave up 8 bases and V 5 bases, and 10 bases lay outside the gene matches. CDR3 length: 14 residues. The CDR3 region is CASSPRQGREGYTF. The CDR3, as DNA: TGTGCCAGCAGTCCTCGACAGGGGAGAGAAGGCTACACCTTC.

The chain uses TRBV18 and TRBJ1-4; D perhaps matches TRBD1 (6 bases). The CDR3 is made up of 15 amino acids. Looked up from germline, CDR1 is KGHSH and CDR2 is LQKENI. Trimming shortened V by 1 base and J by 3 bases, and 9 bases separated the two germline ends. The CDR3 DNA sequence: TGTGCCAGCTCACCACGCAGGGGATCTAATGAAAAACTGTTTTTT. It translates to CASSPRRGSNEKLFF.

DNA for the CDR3: TGTGCCAGCAGCCTCTCAGGGGGTGGCTATGGCTACACCTTC. Translated: CASSLSGGGYGYTF. The rearrangement links TRBV4-2 to TRBJ1-2; TRBD1 agrees at 7 bases. Germline V gives CDR1 LGHNA, CDR2 YNFKEQ. J lost 4 bases, V lost 4 bases, and 6 bases had no gene match. CDR3 length: 14 residues.

The chain couples TRBV4-1 to TRBJ2-2; perhaps TRBD2 as D (6 bases). The ends were cut back, 2 bases at V and 5 bases at J, with 12 bases in the middle. CDR3 length equals 15 residues. The germline V gene encodes CDR1 MGHRA and CDR2 YSYEKL. The CDR3 reads CASSQLRGGTGELFF. CDR3 bases: TGCGCCAGCAGCCAATTGCGGGGTGGGACCGGGGAGCTGTTTTTT.

The rearrangement uses TRBV27 and TRBJ2-2; 7 nucleotides align to TRBD2. This CDR3 contains 16 residues. V was pared by 1 base and J by 1 base, with 3 bases of the junction left unmatched. Per the germline V gene, CDR1 is MNHEY and CDR2 is SMNVEV (reference sequence). As DNA, the CDR3 is TGTGCCAGCAGTTTATTTGGGGGGGAGAACACCGGGGAGCTGTTTTTT. Its protein product is CASSLFGGENTGELFF.

The chain recombines TRBV19 with TRBJ2-1, with D tentatively TRBD2 (5 bases). This CDR3 is built from 14 residues. Trimming removed 5 bases at V and 9 bases at J, with 17 bases between. CDR1 is LNHDA and CDR2 is SQIVND in the germline V gene (reference sequence). CDR3 amino acids: CASSRSREIGEQFF. CDR3 DNA sequence: TGTGCCAGTAGTCGTTCCCGGGAAATAGGTGAGCAGTTCTTC.

The genes are TRBV6-5 and TRBJ1-2; no clear D gene. Per germline, CDR1 MNHEY and CDR2 SVGAGI. The length of the CDR3 is 13 residues. The V end was cut by 5 bases, the J end by 4 bases, with 11 bases between. The CDR3 nucleotides read TGTGCCAGCAGTACCACACGATTCTATGGCTACACCTTC. This encodes CASSTTRFYGYTF.

V and J are TRBV10-1 and TRBJ2-1; D is unresolved. The CDR3 length is 15 residues. The germline V gene has CDR1 WNHNN and CDR2 SYGVQD (reference sequence). Trimming pared 3 bases from V and 4 bases from J, leaving 13 bases between. CDR3 nucleotides: TGCGCCAGCAGTGAAATCGGCCTACTATACAATGAGCAGTTCTTC. It is translated as CASSEIGLLYNEQFF.

This chain links TRBV29-1 with TRBJ1-1, with TRBD1 matching 9 bases. The CDR3 sequence is 15 residues long. CDR1 and CDR2 (germline): SQVTM, ANQGSEA. Germline trimming cut 7 bases from V and 2 bases from J; bases unmatched to any gene: 11. The CDR3 loop reads CSAEGQGRPNTEAFF. Here the CDR3 DNA reads TGCAGCGCTGAGGGACAGGGAAGGCCCAACACTGAAGCTTTCTTT.

This clone is medium-sized (0.01 to 0.1%) within its sample. The CDR3 DNA reads as TGCGCCAGCAGCCAAGACACAAAAAAACTGTTTTTT. It encodes CASSQDTKKLFF. V is TRBV4-1 and J is TRBJ1-4; D gene uncertain. Germline assignment: CDR1 MGHRA and CDR2 YSYEKL. The V end was cut by 0 bases, the J end by 9 bases, with 5 bases between. The CDR3 is 12 amino acids.

This clone rates as hyperexpanded (1% or more). The chain uses TRBV15 and TRBJ1-2; no clear D. Per the germline V gene, CDR1 is LNHNV and CDR2 is YYDKDF (reference sequence). The length of the CDR3 is 14 residues. Trimming cost V 5 bases and J 6 bases, with 16 bases left between them. The CDR3, as DNA: TGTGCCACCAGCGGATTAAATGAGGATCATGGCTACACCTTC. As protein: CATSGLNEDHGYTF.

The chain has TRBV2 and TRBJ1-2, with TRBD1 as a possible D gene (6 bases). The CDR3 contains 14 residues. V lost 9 bases and J 1 base, leaving 15 bases between the germline ends. Germline assignment: CDR1 SNHLY and CDR2 FYNNEI. CDR3 residues: CARPSGTHNYGYTF. The CDR3 coding sequence is TGTGCCAGACCTTCCGGGACACATAACTATGGCTACACCTTC.

The V gene is TRBV7-9, the J gene TRBJ2-2; a possible D gene is TRBD1 (6 bases). V was clipped by 2 bases and J by 4 bases, with 14 bases between them. CDR3 length: 16 residues. Germline values: CDR1 SEHNR, CDR2 FQNEAQ (reference sequence). The CDR3 spells CASSLRSQGSTGELFF. The CDR3 DNA reads TGTGCCAGCAGCTTAAGGTCGCAGGGGAGCACCGGGGAGCTGTTTTTT.

This chain uses TRBV10-3 with TRBJ1-3; D call uncertain. The CDR3 runs to 15 residues. Looked up from germline, CDR1 is ENHRY and CDR2 is SYGVKD. Trimming took 6 bases from V and 6 from J, leaving 18 bases between them. For the CDR3, the DNA is TGTGCCATCAGAGGTCCCGGGAGAGGCGAAAACACCATATATTTT. It translates to CAIRGPGRGENTIYF.

This clone was observed a few times. This rearrangement joins TRBV20-1 to TRBJ1-1; TRBD1 matches at 7 bases. The CDR3 loop spans 15 amino acids. Per the germline V gene, CDR1 is DFQATT and CDR2 is SNEGSKA (reference sequence). Germline trimming cut 3 bases from V and 5 bases from J; bases unmatched to any gene: 12. The CDR3 bases are TGCAGTGCTAGTGAGTTCCTGAGGGGGCGAACTGAAGCTTTCTTT. It is translated as CSASEFLRGRTEAFF.

The chain carries TRBV19 and TRBJ1-1, with D unclear. Between the trimmed V and J ends, which lost 2 bases and 4 bases, there was a span of 17 bases. There are 16 residues in the CDR3. The V gene's germline CDR1 is LNHDA and CDR2 SQIVND (reference sequence). The CDR3: CASSISGRERTTEAFF. In DNA form, the CDR3 reads TGTGCCAGTAGTATATCGGGGAGGGAGAGGACCACTGAAGCTTTCTTT.

The chain employs TRBV2 and TRBJ1-1, with D tentatively TRBD1 (5 bases). V lost 8 bases and J lost 5, with 6 bases in between. The CDR3 has 10 residues. Germline V CDR1 and CDR2: SNHLY, FYNNEI. CDR3 coding DNA: TGTGCCAGCTCAGGGACTGAAGCTTTCTTT. As protein: CASSGTEAFF.

The rearrangement links TRBV6-5 to TRBJ1-3; D is unclear. CDR3 length: 13 amino acids. The V and J ends lost 8 bases and 0 bases respectively, with 8 bases between them. Germline V CDR1 and CDR2: MNHEY, SVGAGI. The CDR3 sequence: CASGPTSGNTIYF. For the CDR3, the DNA is TGTGCCAGCGGTCCTACCTCTGGAAACACCATATATTTT.

The chain recombines TRBV3-1 (or the pseudogene TRBV3-2) with TRBJ2-5, with D tentatively TRBD1 (8 bases). Per germline, CDR1 LGHDT and CDR2 YNNKEL (reference sequence). V was clipped by 5 bases and J by 5 bases, with 21 bases between them. This CDR3 has 16 amino acids. DNA of the CDR3: TGTGCCAGCAGCTTTACAGGGGGGGGTTCTCGGGAGACCCAGTACTTC. It codes for CASSFTGGGSRETQYF.